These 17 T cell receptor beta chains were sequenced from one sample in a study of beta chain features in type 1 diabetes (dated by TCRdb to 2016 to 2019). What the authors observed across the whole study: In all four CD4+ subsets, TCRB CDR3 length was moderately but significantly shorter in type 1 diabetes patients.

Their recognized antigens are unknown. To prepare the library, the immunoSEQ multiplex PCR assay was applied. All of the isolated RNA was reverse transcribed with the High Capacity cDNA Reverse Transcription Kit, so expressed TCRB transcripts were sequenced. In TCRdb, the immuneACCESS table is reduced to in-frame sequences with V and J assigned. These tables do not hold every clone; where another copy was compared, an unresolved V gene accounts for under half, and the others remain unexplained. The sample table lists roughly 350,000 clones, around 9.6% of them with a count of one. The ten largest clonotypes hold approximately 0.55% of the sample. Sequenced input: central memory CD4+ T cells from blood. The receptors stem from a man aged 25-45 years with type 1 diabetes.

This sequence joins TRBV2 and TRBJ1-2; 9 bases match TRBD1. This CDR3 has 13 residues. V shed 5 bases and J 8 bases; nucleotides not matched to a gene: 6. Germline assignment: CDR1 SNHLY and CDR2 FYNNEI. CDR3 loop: CASSRDREDGYTF. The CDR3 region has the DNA TGTGCCAGCAGTCGGGACAGGGAAGACGGCTACACCTTC.

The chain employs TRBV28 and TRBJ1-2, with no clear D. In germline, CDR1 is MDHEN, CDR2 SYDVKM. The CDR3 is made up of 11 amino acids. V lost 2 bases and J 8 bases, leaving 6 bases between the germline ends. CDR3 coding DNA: TGTGCCAGCAGTTTACTCCAAGGCTACACCTTC. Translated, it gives CASSLLQGYTF.

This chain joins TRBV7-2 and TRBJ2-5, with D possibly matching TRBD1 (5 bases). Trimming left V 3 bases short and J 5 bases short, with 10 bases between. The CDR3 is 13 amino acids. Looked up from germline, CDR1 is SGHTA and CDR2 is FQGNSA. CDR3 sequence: CASSFRASETQYF. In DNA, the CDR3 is TGTGCCAGCAGCTTCAGGGCCTCGGAGACCCAGTACTTC.

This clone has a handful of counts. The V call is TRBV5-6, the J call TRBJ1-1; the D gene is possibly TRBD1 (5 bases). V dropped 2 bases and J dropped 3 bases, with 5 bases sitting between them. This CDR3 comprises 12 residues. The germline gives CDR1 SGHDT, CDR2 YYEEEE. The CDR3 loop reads CASSLGDTEAFF. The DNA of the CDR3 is TGTGCCAGCAGCTTAGGGGACACTGAAGCTTTCTTT.

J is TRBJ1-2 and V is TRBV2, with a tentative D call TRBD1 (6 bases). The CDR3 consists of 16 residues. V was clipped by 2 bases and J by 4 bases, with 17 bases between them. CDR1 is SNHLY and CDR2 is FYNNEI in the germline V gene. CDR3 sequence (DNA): TGTGCCAGCAGTGAACAGGGGCCGCGGAATCTCTATGGCTACACCTTC. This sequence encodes CASSEQGPRNLYGYTF. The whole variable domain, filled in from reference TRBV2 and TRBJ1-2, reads EPEVTQTPSHQVTQMGQEVILRCVPISNHLYFYWYRQILGQKVEFLVSFYNNEISEKSEIFDDQFSVERPDGSNFTLKIRSTKLEDSAMYFCASSEQGPRNLYGYTFGSGTRLTVV.

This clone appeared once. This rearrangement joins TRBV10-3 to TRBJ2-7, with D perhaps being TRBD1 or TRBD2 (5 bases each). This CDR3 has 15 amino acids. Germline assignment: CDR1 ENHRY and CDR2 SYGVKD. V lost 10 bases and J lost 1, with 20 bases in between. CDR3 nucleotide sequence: TGTGCCAGCACTGAACCGGGACGCGGATCCTACGAGCAGTACTTC. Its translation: CASTEPGRGSYEQYF.

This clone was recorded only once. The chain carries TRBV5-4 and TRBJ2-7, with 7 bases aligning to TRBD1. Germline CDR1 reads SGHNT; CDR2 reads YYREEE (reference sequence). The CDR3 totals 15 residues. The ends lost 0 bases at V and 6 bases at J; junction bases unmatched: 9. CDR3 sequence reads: CASSLAGGRDSEQYF. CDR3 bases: TGTGCCAGCAGCTTGGCCGGAGGCAGGGACAGCGAGCAGTACTTC. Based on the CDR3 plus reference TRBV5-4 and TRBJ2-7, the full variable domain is ETGVTQSPTHLIKTRGQQVTLRCSSQSGHNTVSWYQQALGQGPQFIFQYYREEENGRGNFPPRFSGLQFPNYSSELNVNALELDDSALYLCASSLAGGRDSEQYFGPGTRLTVT.

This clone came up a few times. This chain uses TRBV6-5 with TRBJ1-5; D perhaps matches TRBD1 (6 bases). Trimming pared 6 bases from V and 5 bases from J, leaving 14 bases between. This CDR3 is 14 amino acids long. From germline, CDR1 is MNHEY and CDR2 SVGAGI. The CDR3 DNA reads TGTGCCAGCAGCCCTAGGACAGCGGATCAGCCCCAGCATTTT. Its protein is CASSPRTADQPQHF.

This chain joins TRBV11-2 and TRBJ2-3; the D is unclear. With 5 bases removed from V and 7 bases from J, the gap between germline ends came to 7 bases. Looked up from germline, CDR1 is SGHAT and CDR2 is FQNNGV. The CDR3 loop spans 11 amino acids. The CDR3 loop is CASSQEYTQYF. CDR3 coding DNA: TGTGCCAGCAGCCAAGAATATACGCAGTATTTT.

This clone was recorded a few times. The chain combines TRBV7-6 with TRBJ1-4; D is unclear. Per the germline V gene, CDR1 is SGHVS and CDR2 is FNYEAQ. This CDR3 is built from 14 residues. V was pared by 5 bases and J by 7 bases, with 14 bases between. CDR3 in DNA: TGTGCCAGCAGCCTAGGGAGTTTTGGTGAAAAACTGTTTTTT. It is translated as CASSLGSFGEKLFF.

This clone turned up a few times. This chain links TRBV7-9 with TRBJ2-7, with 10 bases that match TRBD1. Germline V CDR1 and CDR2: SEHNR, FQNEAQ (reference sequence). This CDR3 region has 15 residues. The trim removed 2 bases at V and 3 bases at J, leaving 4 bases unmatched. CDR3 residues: CASSLRGDRGYEQYF. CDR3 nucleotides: TGTGCCAGCAGCTTAAGGGGGGACAGGGGCTACGAGCAGTACTTC. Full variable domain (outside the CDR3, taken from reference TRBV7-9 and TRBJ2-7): DTGVSQNPRHKITKRGQNVTFRCDPISEHNRLYWYRQTLGQGPEFLTYFQNEAQLEKSRLLSDRFSAERPKGSFSTLEIQRTEQGDSAMYLCASSLRGDRGYEQYFGPGTRLTVT.

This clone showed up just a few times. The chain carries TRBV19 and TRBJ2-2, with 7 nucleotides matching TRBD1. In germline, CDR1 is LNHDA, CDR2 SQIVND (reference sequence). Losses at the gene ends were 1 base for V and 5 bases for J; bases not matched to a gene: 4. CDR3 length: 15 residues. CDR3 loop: CASSIANRGTGELFF. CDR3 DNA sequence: TGTGCCAGTAGTATAGCCAACAGGGGAACCGGGGAGCTGTTTTTT.

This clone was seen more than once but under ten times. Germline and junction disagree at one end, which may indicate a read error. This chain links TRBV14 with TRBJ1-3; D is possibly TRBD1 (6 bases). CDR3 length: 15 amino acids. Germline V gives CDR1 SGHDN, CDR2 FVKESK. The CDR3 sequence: CASSPGGSAGNTIYF. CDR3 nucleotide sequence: TGTGCCAGTAGCCCCGGGGGCTCGGCTGGAAACACCATATATTTT.

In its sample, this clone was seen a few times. This CDR3 is CASSLAARGPGNTIYF. The CDR3 coding sequence is TGTGCCAGCAGCTTAGCAGCCAGGGGCCCTGGAAACACCATATATTTT. The chain recombines TRBV7-8 with TRBJ1-3; TRBD1 might be the D (6 bases). The germline V gene encodes CDR1 SGHVS and CDR2 FQNEAQ. The CDR3 consists of 16 residues. V was pared by 0 bases and J by 2 bases, with 11 bases between.

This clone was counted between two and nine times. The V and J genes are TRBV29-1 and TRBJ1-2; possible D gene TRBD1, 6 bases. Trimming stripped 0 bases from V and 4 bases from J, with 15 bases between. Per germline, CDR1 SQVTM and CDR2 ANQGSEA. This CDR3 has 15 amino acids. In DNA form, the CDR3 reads TGCAGCGTTGAAGAACGGGTGTTAGGGGGCTATGGCTACACCTTC. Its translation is CSVEERVLGGYGYTF. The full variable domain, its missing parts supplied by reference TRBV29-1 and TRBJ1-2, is SAVISQKPSRDICQRGTSLTIQCQVDSQVTMMFWYRQQPGQSLTLIATANQGSEATYESGFVIDKFPISRPNLTFSTLTVSNMSPEDSSIYLCSVEERVLGGYGYTFGSGTRLTVV.

The CDR3 region has the DNA TGTGCCAGCAGCTTGATAAGGGACCACGAGCAGTACTTC. Its protein is CASSLIRDHEQYF. The rearrangement links TRBV7-3 to TRBJ2-7; D is perhaps TRBD1 or TRBD2 (5 bases each). The CDR3 runs 13 residues. V was pared by 3 bases and J by 5 bases, with 11 bases between. Germline loops: CDR1 SGHTA, CDR2 FQGTGA.

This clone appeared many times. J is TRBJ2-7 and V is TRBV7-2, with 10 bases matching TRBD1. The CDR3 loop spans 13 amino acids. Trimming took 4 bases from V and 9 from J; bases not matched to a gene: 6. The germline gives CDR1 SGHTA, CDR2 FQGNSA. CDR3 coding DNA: TGTGCCAGCAGCTCGGGACAGGGGAGTGTGCAGTACTTC. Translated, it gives CASSSGQGSVQYF.